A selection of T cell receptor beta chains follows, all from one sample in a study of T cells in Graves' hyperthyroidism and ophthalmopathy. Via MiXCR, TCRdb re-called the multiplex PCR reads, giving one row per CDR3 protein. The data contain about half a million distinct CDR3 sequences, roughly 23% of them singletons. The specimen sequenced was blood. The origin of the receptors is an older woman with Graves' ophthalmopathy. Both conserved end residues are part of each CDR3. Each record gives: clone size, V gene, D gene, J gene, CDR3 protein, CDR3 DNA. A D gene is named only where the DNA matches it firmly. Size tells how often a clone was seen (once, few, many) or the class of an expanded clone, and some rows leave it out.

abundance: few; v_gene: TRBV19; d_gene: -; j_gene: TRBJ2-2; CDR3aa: CASIGRTSHTGELFF; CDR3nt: TGTGCCAGTATAGGAAGGACAAGTCACACCGGGGAGCTGTTTTTT
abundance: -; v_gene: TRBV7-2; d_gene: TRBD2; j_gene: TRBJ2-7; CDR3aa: CASSPGRRPYEQYF; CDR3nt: TGTGCCAGCAGCCCCGGGAGGAGACCCTACGAGCAGTACTTC
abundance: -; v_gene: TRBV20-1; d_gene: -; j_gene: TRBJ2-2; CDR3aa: CSARAPLGELFF; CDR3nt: TGCAGTGCTCGTGCTCCCCTTGGGGAGCTGTTTTTT
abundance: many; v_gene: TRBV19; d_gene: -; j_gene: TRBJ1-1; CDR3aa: CASSSPSIPEGTEAFF; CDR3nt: TGTGCCAGTAGTAGCCCTTCGATCCCAGAGGGCACTGAAGCTTTCTTT
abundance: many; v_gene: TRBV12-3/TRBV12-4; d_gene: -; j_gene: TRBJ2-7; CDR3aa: CASQWGSKREQYF; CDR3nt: TGTGCCAGTCAGTGGGGCAGCAAGAGGGAGCAGTACTTC
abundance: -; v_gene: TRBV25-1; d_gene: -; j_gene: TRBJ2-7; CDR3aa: CAPGRPYEQYF; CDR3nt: TGTGCCCCAGGCAGACCCTACGAGCAGTACTTC
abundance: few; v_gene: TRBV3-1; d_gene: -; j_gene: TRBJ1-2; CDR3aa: CASSHNYGYTF; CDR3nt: TGTGCCAGCAGTCATAACTATGGCTACACCTTC
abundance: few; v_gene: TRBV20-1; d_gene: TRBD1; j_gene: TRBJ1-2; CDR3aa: CSARDLRGQGVDGYTF; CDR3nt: TGCAGTGCTAGAGATCTACGGGGACAGGGTGTGGATGGCTACACCTTC
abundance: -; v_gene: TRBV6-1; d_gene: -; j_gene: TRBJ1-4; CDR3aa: CASSELGQGGEKLFF; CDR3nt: TGTGCCAGCAGTGAATTGGGGCAGGGAGGCGAAAAACTGTTTTTT
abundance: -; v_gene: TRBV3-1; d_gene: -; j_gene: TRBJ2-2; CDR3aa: CASRLIDTGELFF; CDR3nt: TGTGCCAGCAGGTTAATTGACACCGGGGAGCTGTTTTTT
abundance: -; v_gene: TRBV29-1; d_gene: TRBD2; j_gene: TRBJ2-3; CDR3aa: CSVEMASSGRRDTQYF; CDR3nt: TGCAGCGTTGAAATGGCTTCTAGCGGGAGGAGAGATACGCAGTATTTT
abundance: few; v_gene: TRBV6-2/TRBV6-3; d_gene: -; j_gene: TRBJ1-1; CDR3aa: CASSFQGRDTEAFF; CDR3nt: TGTGCCAGCAGTTTCCAGGGGAGAGACACTGAAGCTTTCTTT
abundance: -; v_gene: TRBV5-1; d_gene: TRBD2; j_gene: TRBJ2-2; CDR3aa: CASSLESGVTGELFF; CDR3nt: TGCGCCAGCAGCTTGGAAAGCGGGGTCACCGGGGAGCTGTTTTTT
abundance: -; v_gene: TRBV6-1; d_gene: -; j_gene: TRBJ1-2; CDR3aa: CASSPRRINYGYTF; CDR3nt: TGTGCCAGCAGCCCCAGGCGGATAAACTATGGCTACACCTTC
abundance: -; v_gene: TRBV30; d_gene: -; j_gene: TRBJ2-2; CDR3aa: CAWNPGVTGELFF; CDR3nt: TGTGCCTGGAACCCTGGGGTCACCGGGGAGCTGTTTTTT
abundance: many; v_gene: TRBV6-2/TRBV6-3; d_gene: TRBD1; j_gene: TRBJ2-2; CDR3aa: CASSSRTGGANTGELFF; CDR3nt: TGTGCCAGCAGCTCCCGGACAGGGGGCGCCAACACCGGGGAGCTGTTTTTT
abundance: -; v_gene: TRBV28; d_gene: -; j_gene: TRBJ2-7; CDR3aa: CASSLMNYEQYF; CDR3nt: TGTGCCAGCAGTTTGATGAACTACGAGCAGTACTTC
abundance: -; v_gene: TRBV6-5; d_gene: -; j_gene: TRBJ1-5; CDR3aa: CASSLSRGGQPQHF; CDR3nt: TGTGCCAGCAGTTTGTCAAGGGGCGGTCAGCCCCAGCATTTT
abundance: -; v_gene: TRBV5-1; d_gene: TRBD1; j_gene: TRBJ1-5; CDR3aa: CASRKDRGSNQPQHF; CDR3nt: TGCGCCAGCAGAAAGGACAGGGGGAGCAATCAGCCCCAGCATTTT
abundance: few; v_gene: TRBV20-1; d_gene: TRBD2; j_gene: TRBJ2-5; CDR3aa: CSARDRASGKGGQETQYF; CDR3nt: TGCAGTGCTAGAGATAGGGCTAGCGGGAAGGGGGGCCAAGAGACCCAGTACTTC
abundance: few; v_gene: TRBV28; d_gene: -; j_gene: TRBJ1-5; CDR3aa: CASSLLSQPQHF; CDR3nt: TGTGCCAGCAGTTTATTGAGTCAGCCCCAGCATTTT
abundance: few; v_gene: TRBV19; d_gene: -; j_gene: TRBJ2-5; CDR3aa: CASSTTSEETQYF; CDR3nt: TGTGCCAGTAGTACGACTAGTGAAGAGACCCAGTACTTC